The 22 T cell receptor beta chains below come from one sample, sequenced in a study of blood T cell repertoires in COVID-19. Sequencing was performed with immunoSEQ multiplex PCR; in TCRdb, only in-frame clones are kept and a portion is missing. Seen here are about 130,000 clones, 70% to 90% observed once, and the top ten hold roughly 13%. Sequencing was performed on peripheral blood. All receptors come from a human donor in a cohort sampled during active COVID-19.

The CDR3 DNA reads as TGTGCCAGCAGCTTGACAGGCTACGAGCAGTACTTC. Amino acid sequence: CASSLTGYEQYF. V usage is TRBV5-4 and J usage is TRBJ2-7; tentative D call: TRBD1 (5 bases). The CDR3 sequence is 12 residues long. Between the trimmed V and J ends, which lost 1 base and 3 bases, there was a span of 5 bases. Per the germline V gene, CDR1 is SGHNT and CDR2 is YYREEE (reference sequence).

The CDR3 sequence is CASSLAVGSTGLRQFF. The CDR3 DNA sequence: TGTGCCAGCAGCTTAGCGGTGGGGTCGACAGGTCTCAGGCAGTTCTTC. This chain connects TRBV7-9 to TRBJ2-1; TRBD1 is a possible D gene (6 bases). V lost 0 bases and J lost 12, with 21 bases in between. The CDR3 is made up of 16 amino acids. The germline V gene encodes CDR1 SEHNR and CDR2 FQNEAQ (reference sequence).

CDR3 DNA sequence: TGTGCCAGCAGCTTAGGTACAGGGCCCGGCGCAGGAAACACCATATATTTT. Its protein product is CASSLGTGPGAGNTIYF. The chain links TRBV7-2 to TRBJ1-3, with D tentatively TRBD1 (6 bases). From germline, CDR1 is SGHTA and CDR2 FQGNSA. The V and J ends lost 1 base and 4 bases respectively, with 17 bases between them. The CDR3 is made up of 17 amino acids.

This sequence joins TRBV2 and TRBJ2-5, with D possibly being TRBD1 (6 bases). The CDR3 runs to 13 residues. Trimming shortened V by 4 bases and J by 6 bases, and 12 bases separated the two germline ends. CDR1 and CDR2 (germline): SNHLY, FYNNEI. The CDR3 DNA follows: TGTGCCAGCAGTGTTCGACAGGCCAAGACCCAGTACTTC. Protein product: CASSVRQAKTQYF.

The chain combines TRBV5-1 with TRBJ2-5, with 8 positions matching TRBD1. The J segment lost 2 bases and the V segment lost 4 bases, leaving 4 bases of the junction unmatched. The CDR3 length is 14 residues. The germline V gene encodes CDR1 SGHRS and CDR2 YFSETQ. The CDR3 DNA sequence: TGCGCCAGCAGCGTCAGGGGGCAGCAAGAGACCCAGTACTTC. Its translation is CASSVRGQQETQYF. The full variable domain, its missing parts supplied by reference TRBV5-1 and TRBJ2-5, is KAGVTQTPRYLIKTRGQQVTLSCSPISGHRSVSWYQQTPGQGLQFLFEYFSETQRNKGNFPGRFSGRQFSNSRSEMNVSTLELGDSALYLCASSVRGQQETQYFGPGTRLLVL.

This sequence joins TRBV27 and TRBJ1-5, with TRBD1 matching over 8 bases. The length of the CDR3 is 14 residues. Per germline, CDR1 MNHEY and CDR2 SMNVEV (reference sequence). V shed 6 bases and J 7 bases; nucleotides not matched to a gene: 8. This CDR3 is CASRTRTGYQPQHF. The CDR3 DNA follows: TGTGCCAGCAGAACCAGGACAGGGTACCAGCCCCAGCATTTT.

To note about this clone: One end of the junction fails to match germline, which may point to a read error. This chain joins TRBV28 and TRBJ1-1; the D gene is possibly TRBD1 (6 bases). Per germline, CDR1 MDHEN and CDR2 SYDVKM. The CDR3 length is 13 residues. The CDR3 nucleotides are TGTGCCAGCAGTTTTGGACAGAACTCTGAAGCTTTCTTT. This translates into CASSFGQNSEAFF.

This clone was detected once. This chain joins TRBV13 and TRBJ2-7; 9 bases line up with TRBD1. The V and J ends lost 5 bases and 1 base, in that order; junction bases with no gene match: 6. The CDR3 sequence is 15 residues long. CDR1 and CDR2 from the germline V gene are PRHDT and FYEKMQ (reference sequence). The chain's CDR3 is CASSADRGKSYEQYF. CDR3 sequence (DNA): TGTGCCAGCAGCGCCGACAGGGGGAAGTCCTACGAGCAGTACTTC.

The CDR3 sequence is CASSLDTRSGNTIYF. The CDR3 DNA sequence: TGTGCCAGCAGCTTAGACACCAGATCTGGAAACACCATATATTTT. The chain recombines TRBV7-2 with TRBJ1-3, with D uncertain. Germline CDR1 and CDR2: SGHTA and FQGNSA. The CDR3 is made up of 15 amino acids. Trimming removed 1 base from V and 1 base from J, with 8 bases in between. The variable domain in full, completed from reference TRBV7-2 and TRBJ1-3, reads GAGVSQSPSNKVTEKGKDVELRCDPISGHTALYWYRQSLGQGLEFLIYFQGNSAPDKSGLPSDRFSAERTGGSVSTLTIQRTQQEDSAVYLCASSLDTRSGNTIYFGEGSWLTVV.

The gene calls are TRBV19 and TRBJ2-2; 8 positions agree with TRBD2. CDR1 and CDR2 (germline): LNHDA, SQIVND (reference sequence). V shed 7 bases, J shed 1 base, and the junction held 11 bases outside the gene matches. The CDR3 sequence is 17 residues long. In DNA form, the CDR3 reads TGTGCCAGTATCCAGCGGGGGACCCTAATGAACACCGGGGAGCTGTTTTTT. This sequence encodes CASIQRGTLMNTGELFF.

This rearrangement joins TRBV9 to TRBJ2-6; D is perhaps TRBD1 (5 bases). This CDR3 region has 15 residues. Germline V CDR1 and CDR2: SGDLS, YYNGEE. Trimming took off 2 bases at V and 0 bases at J, with 6 bases between the two ends. The CDR3 bases are TGTGCCAGCAGCGTTCAGGGCTCTGGGGCCAACGTCCTGACTTTC. It specifies CASSVQGSGANVLTF.

The table lists this clone with a count of one. This chain links TRBV28 with TRBJ2-3; 8 bases fit TRBD2. Germline assignment: CDR1 MDHEN and CDR2 SYDVKM. V lost 2 bases to trimming and J lost 3 bases; unmatched junction nucleotides: 7. The CDR3 spans 16 residues. As DNA, the CDR3 is TGTGCCAGCAGTTTACAACTAGCGGCCAATACAGATACGCAGTATTTT. Translated, it gives CASSLQLAANTDTQYF.

A single count supports this clone. The gene calls are TRBV5-1 and TRBJ1-5, with 9 bases aligning to TRBD1. The V segment lost 4 bases and the J segment 7 bases; nucleotides outside the gene matches: 3. This CDR3 is built from 13 residues. In germline, CDR1 is SGHRS, CDR2 YFSETQ. CDR3 DNA: TGCGCCAGCAGCCCCGGACAGGGGCAGCCCCAGCATTTT. Amino acid sequence: CASSPGQGQPQHF.

The chain combines TRBV3-1 (or the pseudogene TRBV3-2) with TRBJ1-3; 10 nucleotides match TRBD1. CDR1 is LGHDT and CDR2 is YNNKEL in the germline V gene (reference sequence). This CDR3 comprises 15 residues. V lost 4 bases to trimming and J lost 7 bases; unmatched junction nucleotides: 7. CDR3 protein: CASSRTGTGANTIYF. In DNA form, the CDR3 reads TGTGCCAGCAGCCGAACCGGGACAGGGGCTAACACCATATATTTT.

The chain employs TRBV30 and TRBJ2-7, with TRBD1 matching over 8 bases. Germline V CDR1 and CDR2: GTSNPN, SVGIG (reference sequence). The CDR3 runs to 14 residues. J lost 5 bases, V lost 0 bases, and 6 bases had no gene match. CDR3 loop: CAWSVQGARHEQYF. The CDR3 region has the DNA TGTGCCTGGAGTGTTCAGGGGGCAAGACACGAGCAGTACTTC.

The chain recombines TRBV19 with TRBJ1-1; TRBD1 is a possible D gene (5 bases). Trimming pared 6 bases from V and 0 bases from J, leaving 8 bases between. Per germline, CDR1 LNHDA and CDR2 SQIVND (reference sequence). This CDR3 region has 13 residues. CDR3 DNA: TGTGCCAGTAGGACGACAGTGAACACTGAAGCTTTCTTT. Its translation is CASRTTVNTEAFF.

The chain uses TRBV6-6 and TRBJ1-2; 7 bases are a match to TRBD1. CDR3 length: 16 residues. The V segment lost 0 bases and the J segment 3 bases; nucleotides outside the gene matches: 7. Germline CDR1 is MNHNY and CDR2 is SVGAGI (reference sequence). The CDR3: CASSYSSKGADYGYTF. The DNA of the CDR3 is TGTGCCAGCAGTTACTCGAGCAAGGGGGCAGACTATGGCTACACCTTC.

This rearrangement joins TRBV10-3 to TRBJ2-7, with 7 positions matching TRBD1. The V segment lost 6 bases and the J segment 9 bases; nucleotides outside the gene matches: 11. The V gene's germline CDR1 is ENHRY and CDR2 SYGVKD. This CDR3 has 13 amino acids. This CDR3 is CAISEGDRLGQYF. CDR3 in DNA: TGTGCCATCAGCGAGGGGGACAGATTAGGGCAGTACTTC.

The chain employs TRBV5-1 and TRBJ2-4; 7 bases are shared with TRBD2. Looked up from germline, CDR1 is SGHRS and CDR2 is YFSETQ. There are 12 residues in the CDR3. V was clipped by 7 bases and J by 5 bases; unmatched bases: 3. The chain's CDR3 is CASLGGENIQYF. In DNA, the CDR3 is TGCGCCAGCCTTGGGGGGGAAAACATTCAGTACTTC.

The CDR3 nucleotides are TGTGCCAGCAGCTCAAACAGGAGAGGGAACACTGAAGCTTTCTTT. It yields the protein CASSSNRRGNTEAFF. This chain joins TRBV11-2 and TRBJ1-1; tentative D call: TRBD1 (5 bases). This CDR3 contains 15 residues. Trimming left V 4 bases short and J 1 base short, with 13 bases between. Germline values: CDR1 SGHAT, CDR2 FQNNGV. The whole variable domain, remainder taken from reference TRBV11-2 and TRBJ1-1, is EAGVAQSPRYKIIEKRQSVAFWCNPISGHATLYWYQQILGQGPKLLIQFQNNGVVDDSQLPKDRFSAERLKGVDSTLKIQPAKLEDSAVYLCASSSNRRGNTEAFFGQGTRLTVV.

V is TRBV7-2 and J is TRBJ1-6; possibly TRBD1 for D (5 bases). Looked up from germline, CDR1 is SGHTA and CDR2 is FQGNSA. Trimming pared 5 bases from V and 0 bases from J, leaving 14 bases between. The CDR3 totals 17 residues. The CDR3 region has the DNA TGTGCCAGCAGCCTAGGACACCCTTACTCCTATAATTCACCCCTCCACTTT. Translating it yields CASSLGHPYSYNSPLHF.

The CDR3 DNA reads TGTGCCAGCAGCCAAGAAGGGGGCGGCGAGGCTACGCAGTATTTT. Protein product: CASSQEGGGEATQYF. The chain couples TRBV4-2 to TRBJ2-3, with TRBD1 matching over 7 bases. The CDR3 contains 15 residues. Germline V lookup: CDR1 LGHNA, CDR2 YNFKEQ. V lost 0 bases and J lost 8; bases outside the gene matches: 8.